These T cell receptor beta chains were read from a single sample in a study of blood T cell repertoires in COVID-19. Repertoires were generated with immunoSEQ multiplex PCR, while TCRdb's copy carries only in-frame clones and drops some. The sample lists hundreds of thousands of clones, about 90% occurring once. Sample: peripheral blood. These receptors were collected from a man aged 18 to 30 with COVID-19, enrolled during active disease. Both conserved end residues are part of each CDR3. Each record gives: D gene, J gene, clone size, V gene, CDR3 protein, CDR3 DNA. A D gene is named only where the DNA matches it firmly. Some rows have no size entry. The others give once, few or many, or a class for an expanded clone.

D gene: TRBD1
J gene: TRBJ2-5
clone size: once
V gene: TRBV27
CDR3 protein: CASRLTGGSQETQYF
CDR3 DNA: TGTGCCAGCAGGCTGACAGGGGGAAGTCAAGAGACCCAGTACTTC

D gene: TRBD2
J gene: TRBJ2-1
clone size: NA
V gene: TRBV18
CDR3 protein: CASSPLWDTGTSGRYEQFF
CDR3 DNA: TGTGCCAGCTCACCTTTATGGGACACCGGGACTAGCGGGAGGTATGAGCAGTTCTTC

D gene: NA
J gene: TRBJ2-5
clone size: once
V gene: TRBV2
CDR3 protein: CASNSGSETQYF
CDR3 DNA: TGTGCCAGCAATTCGGGTTCAGAGACCCAGTACTTC

D gene: TRBD1
J gene: TRBJ1-5
clone size: NA
V gene: TRBV18
CDR3 protein: CASSDGQGGNQPQHF
CDR3 DNA: TGTGCCAGCTCTGACGGACAGGGCGGCAATCAGCCCCAGCATTTT

D gene: TRBD2
J gene: TRBJ2-1
clone size: NA
V gene: TRBV6-6
CDR3 protein: CASSYRVAGYNEQFF
CDR3 DNA: TGTGCCAGCAGTTACAGAGTAGCGGGATACAATGAGCAGTTCTTC

D gene: TRBD1
J gene: TRBJ2-7
clone size: NA
V gene: TRBV7-8
CDR3 protein: CASSPNRGYEQYF
CDR3 DNA: TGTGCCAGCAGCCCTAACAGGGGGTACGAGCAGTACTTC

D gene: NA
J gene: TRBJ1-5
clone size: NA
V gene: TRBV6-1
CDR3 protein: CASSEYQGRVQPQHF
CDR3 DNA: TGTGCCAGCAGTGAATACCAGGGGCGCGTCCAGCCCCAGCATTTT

D gene: NA
J gene: TRBJ2-5
clone size: NA
V gene: TRBV3-1/TRBV3-2
CDR3 protein: CASSQEGYGQGTQYF
CDR3 DNA: TGTGCCAGCAGCCAAGAGGGGTATGGGCAGGGGACCCAGTACTTC

D gene: TRBD1
J gene: TRBJ2-3
clone size: NA
V gene: TRBV5-1
CDR3 protein: CASGKNDRGLADTQYF
CDR3 DNA: TGCGCCAGCGGCAAAAATGACAGGGGGCTCGCAGATACGCAGTATTTT

D gene: NA
J gene: TRBJ2-7
clone size: NA
V gene: TRBV3-1/TRBV3-2
CDR3 protein: CASSQDSTGYEQYF
CDR3 DNA: TGTGCCAGCAGCCAAGATTCAACCGGGTACGAGCAGTACTTC

D gene: NA
J gene: TRBJ2-3
clone size: NA
V gene: TRBV7-3
CDR3 protein: CASSSSTSSDTQYF
CDR3 DNA: TGTGCCAGCAGCTCCTCGACTAGTTCGGATACGCAGTATTTT

D gene: NA
J gene: TRBJ1-4
clone size: NA
V gene: TRBV24-1
CDR3 protein: CATSDRKGPGEKLFF
CDR3 DNA: TGTGCCACCAGTGATCGAAAGGGGCCTGGAGAAAAACTGTTTTTT

D gene: NA
J gene: TRBJ1-1
clone size: NA
V gene: TRBV19
CDR3 protein: CASRPIPQSAEAFF
CDR3 DNA: TGTGCCAGTAGACCGATACCCCAGAGCGCTGAAGCTTTCTTT

D gene: NA
J gene: TRBJ2-1
clone size: NA
V gene: TRBV7-8
CDR3 protein: CASSGPEQFF
CDR3 DNA: TGTGCCAGCAGCGGGCCTGAGCAGTTCTTC

D gene: NA
J gene: TRBJ1-6
clone size: many
V gene: TRBV7-9
CDR3 protein: CASSPAPLGNSPLHF
CDR3 DNA: TGTGCCAGCAGCCCCGCCCCCCTAGGAAATTCACCCCTCCACTTT

D gene: TRBD2
J gene: TRBJ2-1
clone size: NA
V gene: TRBV11-2
CDR3 protein: CASSQEGLAGINEQFF
CDR3 DNA: TGTGCCAGCAGCCAGGAGGGACTAGCGGGGATCAATGAGCAGTTCTTC

D gene: NA
J gene: TRBJ2-3
clone size: NA
V gene: TRBV20-1
CDR3 protein: CSAPAGHRQYF
CDR3 DNA: TGCAGTGCTCCAGCCGGACACAGGCAGTATTTT

D gene: NA
J gene: TRBJ2-2
clone size: NA
V gene: TRBV27
CDR3 protein: CASSLLRTTGSTGELFF
CDR3 DNA: TGTGCCAGCAGTTTATTACGGACCACAGGGTCCACCGGGGAGCTGTTTTTT

D gene: NA
J gene: TRBJ1-3
clone size: NA
V gene: TRBV25-1
CDR3 protein: CASSEQGTIYF
CDR3 DNA: TGTGCCAGCAGTGAACAGGGCACCATATATTTT

D gene: TRBD2
J gene: TRBJ2-5
clone size: NA
V gene: TRBV11-2
CDR3 protein: CASSLSGRETQYF
CDR3 DNA: TGTGCCAGCAGCTTGAGCGGGAGGGAGACCCAGTACTTC

D gene: TRBD2
J gene: TRBJ2-7
clone size: NA
V gene: TRBV19
CDR3 protein: CASRVLSGSAYEQYF
CDR3 DNA: TGTGCCAGCCGGGTCCTTAGCGGGAGTGCCTACGAGCAGTACTTC

D gene: NA
J gene: TRBJ2-7
clone size: NA
V gene: TRBV18
CDR3 protein: CASSHLGDKSYEQYF
CDR3 DNA: TGTGCCAGCTCACATCTCGGCGACAAAAGCTACGAGCAGTACTTC

D gene: NA
J gene: TRBJ2-2
clone size: NA
V gene: TRBV6-5
CDR3 protein: CASSYSGTVNTGELFF
CDR3 DNA: TGTGCCAGCAGTTACTCGGGGACTGTGAACACCGGGGAGCTGTTTTTT

D gene: TRBD1
J gene: TRBJ1-1
clone size: NA
V gene: TRBV15
CDR3 protein: CATSRGRGQDGRDTEAFF
CDR3 DNA: TGTGCCACCAGCAGAGGGCGTGGACAGGACGGAAGGGACACTGAAGCTTTCTTT

D gene: NA
J gene: TRBJ2-1
clone size: NA
V gene: TRBV3-1/TRBV3-2
CDR3 protein: CASSRQNNEQFF
CDR3 DNA: TGTGCCAGCAGCCGGCAAAACAATGAGCAGTTCTTC

D gene: TRBD2
J gene: TRBJ2-2
clone size: NA
V gene: TRBV5-1
CDR3 protein: CASSLGGTSGSSGPTGELFF
CDR3 DNA: TGCGCCAGCAGCTTGGGCGGGACTAGCGGGAGCAGCGGGCCCACCGGGGAGCTGTTTTTT